This T cell receptor beta chain comes out of a study of molecular identifiers for immune sequencing clone quantification. In this sample, this clonotype turned up a few times. The germline CDR1 and CDR2 sequences are SQVTM and ANQGSEA. The V end lost 1 base, the J end lost 7 bases, and 13 bases lay between the germline ends. The CDR3 has 13 residues. Sorted cell numbers of about 18,000 to 1,000,000, with 10%, 30% or 50% RNA, served as input for naive CD8 libraries. Naive CD8 T cells were FACS-sorted by CD8+CD4-CCR7+CD45RA+ markers. TCRdb analysed the PCR reads with MiXCR anew, one entry per CDR3 protein. This sample has 350,000 or so distinct CDR3 sequences, with roughly a fifth found just once.

This TCR was recovered from a human donor in good health. Some libraries in this study had Jurkat cell RNA spiked in. Sequenced material: naive CD8+ T cells from blood, with Jurkat cell RNA spiked in. Subset defined: FACS-sorted CD8+CD4-CCR7+CD45RA+ naive T cells. This chain links TRBV29-1 with TRBJ2-5; D is tentatively TRBD1 or TRBD2 (5 bases each). CDR3 in DNA: TGCAGCGTTGAAGTTGGTGAGGGGATGACCCAGTACTTC. Translation gives CSVEVGEGMTQYF. The full variable domain, with the rest looked up from reference TRBV29-1 and TRBJ2-5, is SAVISQKPSRDICQRGTSLTIQCQVDSQVTMMFWYRQQPGQSLTLIATANQGSEATYESGFVIDKFPISRPNLTFSTLTVSNMSPEDSSIYLCSVEVGEGMTQYFGPGTRLLVL.